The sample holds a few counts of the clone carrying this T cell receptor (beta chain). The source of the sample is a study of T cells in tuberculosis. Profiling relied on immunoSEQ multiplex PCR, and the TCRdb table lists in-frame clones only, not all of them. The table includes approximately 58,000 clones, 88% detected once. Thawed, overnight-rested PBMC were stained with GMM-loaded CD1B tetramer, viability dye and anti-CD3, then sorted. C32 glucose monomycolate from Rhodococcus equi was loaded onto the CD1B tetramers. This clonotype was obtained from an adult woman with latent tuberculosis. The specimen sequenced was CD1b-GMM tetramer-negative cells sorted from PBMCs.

Here the CDR3 DNA reads TGTGCCAGCAGCGTGGGATTCTTCGGCGGGAGGGGGTCCCACAATGAGCAGTTCTTC. As protein: CASSVGFFGGRGSHNEQFF. V gene TRBV9 combines with J gene TRBJ2-1; 9 bases match TRBD2. Germline V gene sequence: CDR1 SGDLS, CDR2 YYNGEE. The CDR3 consists of 19 residues. The V gene end was trimmed by 2 bases and the J gene end by 5 bases; junction bases not matched to a gene: 17.